The present T cell receptor beta chain was sequenced within a study of radiation and T cells in renal cell carcinoma. Study as a whole: Nephrectomy followed 15 Gy stereotactic body radiation by 4 weeks. Study-wide results and caveats: Top tumor clonotypes rose in blood 2 weeks post-radiation, then contracted.

Concerning this clone itself: Its matching antigen is unknown.

The time point was: baseline pretreatment blood. Treatment of the sample: 15 Gy SBRT to primary tumor, nephrectomy 4 weeks later. Blood was sampled at baseline, 2 weeks and 4 weeks after SBRT. Clear cell pathology was present in this patient's renal cell carcinoma. This table comes from immunoSEQ multiplex PCR, and its TCRdb copy is limited to in-frame clones, with some not included. The data show 150,000 or so clones, roughly 90% seen once. Trimming removed 4 bases from V and 6 bases from J; junction bases left unmatched: 5. Germline CDR1 and CDR2: PRHDT and FYEKMQ (reference sequence). This CDR3 has 14 residues.

The sequenced sample was blood, obtained from a patient whose treatment included radiotherapy and nephrectomy. This receptor was obtained from a woman in her forties or fifties with renal cell carcinoma. This chain connects TRBV13 to TRBJ2-2; 7 bases are a match to TRBD2. The CDR3 reads CASSWKGRAGELFF. DNA for the CDR3: TGTGCCAGCAGCTGGAAGGGGAGGGCCGGGGAGCTGTTTTTT.